One sample yielded the 8 T cell receptor beta chains listed below, sequenced in a study of blood T cells in healthy people across ages. Combining a sample-barcoded 5' primer with a J-beta primer mix, a second PCR ran for 7 to 11 cycles. TCRdb reprocessed the 5' RACE reads with MiXCR, giving one entry per CDR3 protein. The table records under 1,100,000 distinct CDR3 sequences, almost 25% of them present only once. These data were also reused for a study on T cells of mothers and their children.

What was sequenced was blood. The receptors here all came from a girl aged 2-15 years in good health.

This clonotype has only a few counts. The gene calls are TRBV7-2 and TRBJ2-5; tentative D call: TRBD2 (5 bases). The germline V gene encodes CDR1 SGHTA and CDR2 FQGNSA. V lost 2 bases and J 3 bases, leaving 10 bases between the germline ends. The length of the CDR3 is 14 residues. CDR3: CASSLTAEEETQYF. The CDR3 coding sequence is TGTGCCAGCAGCTTAACAGCGGAGGAAGAGACCCAGTACTTC.

This clonotype was observed a handful of times. The gene calls are TRBV20-1 and TRBJ2-1, with D perhaps TRBD1 or TRBD2 (5 bases each). Germline assignment: CDR1 DFQATT and CDR2 SNEGSKA (reference sequence). The CDR3 is 14 amino acids. The V end was cut by 6 bases, the J end by 5 bases, with 17 bases between. The CDR3 DNA is TGCAGTGCACGACGGGACGTCGACCACAATGAGCAGTTCTTC. As protein: CSARRDVDHNEQFF.

This clonotype appeared a few times. The V call is TRBV12-3 or TRBV12-4, the J call TRBJ2-1, with 12 bases identical to TRBD2. The DNA end is a closer match to TRBJ2-5, so the J assignment may be wrong. The length of the CDR3 is 14 residues. The CDR3 coding sequence is TGTGCCAGCAGTCCTCTAGCGGGAGGGCCCAGCCAGTACTTC. This encodes CASSPLAGGPSQYF.

V gene TRBV12-3 or TRBV12-4 combines with J gene TRBJ2-1; D could derive from TRBD1 or TRBD2 (5 bases each). Trimming left V 5 bases short and J 0 bases short, with 14 bases between. The CDR3 is 16 amino acids. The CDR3 bases are TGTGCCAGCAGTCCCTCGGGGCGGCCCTCCTACAATGAGCAGTTCTTC. It yields the protein CASSPSGRPSYNEQFF.

The chain recombines TRBV7-9 with TRBJ2-5; D possibly corresponds to TRBD1 (6 bases). This CDR3 has 16 amino acids. Germline V gives CDR1 SEHNR, CDR2 FQNEAQ (reference sequence). Trimming removed 3 bases at V and 3 bases at J, with 17 bases between. CDR3 bases: TGTGCCAGCAGCTTGTTCCTGGACAGCCATAAAGAGACCCAGTACTTC. Protein: CASSLFLDSHKETQYF. Full variable domain (outside the CDR3, taken from reference TRBV7-9 and TRBJ2-5): DTGVSQNPRHKITKRGQNVTFRCDPISEHNRLYWYRQTLGQGPEFLTYFQNEAQLEKSRLLSDRFSAERPKGSFSTLEIQRTEQGDSAMYLCASSLFLDSHKETQYFGPGTRLLVL.

This clonotype has just a few counts. The rearrangement links TRBV12-3 or TRBV12-4 to TRBJ2-3, with D possibly matching TRBD1 (6 bases). This CDR3 comprises 16 residues. V shed 2 bases and J shed 2 bases, with 14 bases lying between them. The chain's CDR3 is CASSLWYRVATDTQYF. The CDR3 nucleotides read TGTGCCAGCAGTTTATGGTACAGGGTAGCCACAGATACGCAGTATTTT.

The chain combines TRBV6-1 with TRBJ2-7; tentatively, D is TRBD1 or TRBD2 (5 bases each). The CDR3 loop spans 16 amino acids. V was cut by 3 bases and J by 5 bases, with 20 bases left in between. Germline assignment: CDR1 MNHNS and CDR2 SASEGT. The CDR3 coding sequence is TGTGCCAGCAGTGATGGGACGGGGAGAGGGTTTAACGAGCAGTACTTC. This sequence encodes CASSDGTGRGFNEQYF.

The gene calls are TRBV12-3 or TRBV12-4 and TRBJ2-3; D gene unclear. V dropped 0 bases and J dropped 6 bases, with 7 bases sitting between them. CDR3 length equals 13 residues. The CDR3 is CASSLAWGDTQYF. The CDR3 coding sequence is TGTGCCAGCAGTTTAGCTTGGGGTGATACGCAGTATTTT.